This T cell receptor (beta chain) was sequenced in a study of blood T cell repertoires in COVID-19. For the study at large: The cDNA or gDNA used as material had been derived from T cells, B-cell-depleted T cells, or PBMCs.

Germline loops: CDR1 SGHTA, CDR2 FQGNSA. The V gene lost 2 bases and the J gene lost 3 bases, with 10 bases spanning the gap. This CDR3 is built from 14 residues. Libraries were prepared by immunoSEQ multiplex PCR; TCRdb keeps only in-frame clonotypes and omits some of them. The table includes about 260,000 clones, roughly 88% detected once. The receptor was derived from a human donor in a cohort sampled during active COVID-19. The chain joins TRBV7-2 to TRBJ1-1, with D possibly TRBD1 on 6 matching bases. Sequencing was done on a sample of peripheral blood. CDR3 sequence reads: CASSLQQGYTEAFF. DNA of the CDR3: TGTGCCAGCAGCTTACAGCAGGGGTACACTGAAGCTTTCTTT.